A single T cell receptor (beta chain) is shown here with its context. The target antigen is unknown. Researchers barred patients who had uncontrolled infection, other autoimmune disease, pregnancy or lactation. The CDR3 regions of TCR beta were amplified from RNA transcripts. First-round RT-PCR targeting the TCR CDR3 was performed with the HTBI primer set. TCRdb used MiXCR to reprocess the multiplex PCR reads, holding one entry per CDR3 protein. The top ten hold about 3.5% of the sample, which has approximately 620,000 distinct CDR3 sequences, about a sixth seen once. This CDR3 has 13 residues. Trimming pared 3 bases from V and 8 bases from J, leaving 10 bases between. Germline V CDR1 and CDR2: LNHNV, YYDKDF (reference sequence). These data originate in a study of T cells in Graves' hyperthyroidism and ophthalmopathy. Study-wide points: Most thyroid clonotypes expanded above 0.001 appeared in blood too.

The clonotype originates from a woman between 40 and 50 years old with Graves' ophthalmopathy. Source material: blood. The chain uses TRBV15 and TRBJ2-2; D is undetermined. CDR3 coding DNA: TGTGCCACCAGCAGGGCATCTTGGGGGGAGCTGTTTTTT. It specifies CATSRASWGELFF.